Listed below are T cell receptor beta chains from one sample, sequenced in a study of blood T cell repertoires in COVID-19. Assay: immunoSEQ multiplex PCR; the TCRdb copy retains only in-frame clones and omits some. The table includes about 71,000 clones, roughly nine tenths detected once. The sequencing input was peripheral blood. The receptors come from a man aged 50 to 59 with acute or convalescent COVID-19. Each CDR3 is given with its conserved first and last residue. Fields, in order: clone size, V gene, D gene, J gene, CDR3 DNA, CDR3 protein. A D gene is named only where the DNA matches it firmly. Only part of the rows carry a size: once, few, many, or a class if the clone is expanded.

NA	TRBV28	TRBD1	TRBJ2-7	TGTGCCAGCAGAGACGGGACAGGGGTGCACGAGCAGTACTTC	CASRDGTGVHEQYF
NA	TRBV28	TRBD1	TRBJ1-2	TGTGCCAGCAGTCAGAACAGGGGCGGGGGCTACACCTTC	CASSQNRGGGYTF
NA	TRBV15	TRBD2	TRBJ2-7	TGTGCCACCAGCGGAGGCCGGGGACTAGCGGGAGGACCCTCCTACGAGCAGTACTTC	CATSGGRGLAGGPSYEQYF
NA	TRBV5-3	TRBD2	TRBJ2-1	TGTGCCAGAAGCCCGGGACTAGCGGGAGGGCGATCCTACAATGAGCAGTTCTTC	CARSPGLAGGRSYNEQFF
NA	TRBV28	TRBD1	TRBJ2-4	TGTGCCAGCAGTTTCCTGTGGGACAGGGGGGGTGACATTCAGTACTTC	CASSFLWDRGGDIQYF
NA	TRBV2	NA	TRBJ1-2	TGTGCCAGCAGTGAACTGTCGGTTGGCTACACCTTC	CASSELSVGYTF
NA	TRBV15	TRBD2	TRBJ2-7	TGTGCCACCAGCAGAGGCAGGGAGGGGTGGGACGAGCAGTACTTC	CATSRGREGWDEQYF
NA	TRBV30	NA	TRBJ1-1	TGTGCCTGGTGTGGACAGCCGAACACTGAAGCTTTCTTT	CAWCGQPNTEAFF
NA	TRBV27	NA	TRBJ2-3	TGTGCCAGCAGTTTTCGGGCAGGGCGCACAGATACGCAGTATTTT	CASSFRAGRTDTQYF
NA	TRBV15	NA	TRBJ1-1	TGTGCCACCAGCACGATGAGAGGTGAAGCTTTCTTT	CATSTMRGEAFF
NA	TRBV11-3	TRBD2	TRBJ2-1	TGTGCCAGCAGCTCGGGACTAGCTTACAATGAGCAGTTCTTC	CASSSGLAYNEQFF
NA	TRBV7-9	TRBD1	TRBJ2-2	TGTGCCAGCAGCTTAGGGACAGGGTTCTACACCGGGGAGCTGTTTTTT	CASSLGTGFYTGELFF
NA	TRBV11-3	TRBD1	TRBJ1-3	TGTGCCAGCAGCCTACCACAGGGCCAGGGGGGCACCATATATTTT	CASSLPQGQGGTIYF
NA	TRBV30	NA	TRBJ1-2	TGTGCCTGGAGCGGGGGACTGCAATATGGCTACACCTTC	CAWSGGLQYGYTF
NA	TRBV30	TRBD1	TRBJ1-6	TGTGCCTCCCACCGGGACAGGGGTTCACCCCTCCACTTT	CASHRDRGSPLHF
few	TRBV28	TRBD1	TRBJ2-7	TGTGCCAGCAGTTCGCCGGGACAGGGGGCCCCGAGCTCCTACGAGCAGTACTTC	CASSSPGQGAPSSYEQYF
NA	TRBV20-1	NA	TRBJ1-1	TGCAGTGCTTACACCGGGAGAGAAGCTTTCTTT	CSAYTGREAFF
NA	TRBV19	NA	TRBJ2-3	TGTGCCAGTAGTATAACAGCTTCCACAGATACGCAGTATTTT	CASSITASTDTQYF
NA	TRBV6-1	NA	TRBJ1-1	TGTGCCAGCAGTGATTCCGAACGGACTGAAGCTTTCTTT	CASSDSERTEAFF
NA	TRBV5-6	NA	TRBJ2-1	TGTGCCAGCAGAATTGGGCTCCTCAATGAGCAGTTCTTC	CASRIGLLNEQFF
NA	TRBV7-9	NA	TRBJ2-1	TGTGCCAGCAAGACTCTGGCGGGAATGGGAAATGAGCAGTTCTTC	CASKTLAGMGNEQFF
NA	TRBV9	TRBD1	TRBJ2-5	TGTGCCAGCAGCTTTATGGGACAGACTAAAGAGACCCAGTACTTC	CASSFMGQTKETQYF
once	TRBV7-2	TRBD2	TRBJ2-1	TGTGCCAGCAGCTTAGGCGGGAGGGCCCTCGGAAACAATGAGCAGTTCTTC	CASSLGGRALGNNEQFF
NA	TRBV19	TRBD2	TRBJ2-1	TGTGCCAGTAGTATTAGCGGGACCAACTACAATGAGCAGTTCTTC	CASSISGTNYNEQFF
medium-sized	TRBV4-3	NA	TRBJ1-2	TGCGCCAGCAGCCACTACCACTACGGACAGTCATTCTATGGCTACACCTTC	CASSHYHYGQSFYGYTF
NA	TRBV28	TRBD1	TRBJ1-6	TGTGCCAGCAGACCAGACAGGGGAAAGGATAATTCACCCCTCCACTTT	CASRPDRGKDNSPLHF
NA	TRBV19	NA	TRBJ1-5	TGTGCCAGTAGTATCGATCCGGGGATGAATCAGCCCCAGCATTTT	CASSIDPGMNQPQHF
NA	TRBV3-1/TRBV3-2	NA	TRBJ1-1	TGTGCCAGCAGCTCAAGTCTTTTTGGGGCGAACACTGAAGCTTTCTTT	CASSSSLFGANTEAFF
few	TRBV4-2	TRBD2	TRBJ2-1	TGTGCCAGCAGCCCGACCCGGGAGGGGGAGCAGTTCTTC	CASSPTREGEQFF
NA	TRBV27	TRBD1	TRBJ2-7	TGTGCCAGCAGTTTACAGGGACAGCTCTACGAGCAGTACTTC	CASSLQGQLYEQYF
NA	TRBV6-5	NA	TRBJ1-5	TGTGCCAGTGGACAGTGGAGCAATCAGCCCCAGCATTTT	CASGQWSNQPQHF
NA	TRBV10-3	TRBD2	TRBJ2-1	TGTGCCATCAGTGAGCTTGCGGGAGGGCATGAGCAGTTCTTC	CAISELAGGHEQFF
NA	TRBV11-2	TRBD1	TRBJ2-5	TGTGCCAGCAGCTCGTTGACAGGGGCCGGAGAGACCCAGTACTTC	CASSSLTGAGETQYF
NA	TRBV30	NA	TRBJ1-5	TGTGCCTGGAGGGGGGGTTACGGCCAGCCCCAGCATTTT	CAWRGGYGQPQHF
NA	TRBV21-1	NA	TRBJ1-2	TGTGCCAGAACCTCAGGGGCGAACTATGGCTACACCTTC	CARTSGANYGYTF